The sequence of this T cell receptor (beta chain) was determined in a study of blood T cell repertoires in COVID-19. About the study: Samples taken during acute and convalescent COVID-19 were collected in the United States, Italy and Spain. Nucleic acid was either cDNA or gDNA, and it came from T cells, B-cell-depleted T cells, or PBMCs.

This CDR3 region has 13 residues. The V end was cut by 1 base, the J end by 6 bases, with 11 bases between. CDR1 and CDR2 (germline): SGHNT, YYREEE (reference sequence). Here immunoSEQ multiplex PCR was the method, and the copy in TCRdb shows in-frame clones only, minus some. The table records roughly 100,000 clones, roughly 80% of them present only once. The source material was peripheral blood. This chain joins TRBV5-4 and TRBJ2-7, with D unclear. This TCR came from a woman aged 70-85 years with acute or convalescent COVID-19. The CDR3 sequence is CASSLPSSFEQYF. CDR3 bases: TGTGCCAGCAGCTTGCCGAGTAGCTTCGAGCAGTACTTC.